One sample yielded the 29 T cell receptor beta chains listed below, sequenced in a study of T cell repertoires in cytomegalovirus infection. TCRdb re-analysed the reads in MiXCR, keeping a single row per CDR3 protein. This sample yields 490,000 or so distinct CDR3 sequences, of which over 9% are seen a single time; roughly a tenth belongs to the top ten. Sequences were obtained from PBMCs. These receptors all stem from a human donor in good health (CMV status not recorded). Some clones in this sample may be carry-over from other donors' samples.

This clonotype was counted ten times or more. CDR3 residues: CASSLPGPGQVYTEAFF. The DNA of the CDR3 is TGTGCCAGCAGCCTGCCGGGACCGGGCCAAGTCTACACTGAAGCTTTCTTT. The chain carries TRBV11-3 and TRBJ1-1, with a weak D call TRBD1 (5 bases). V lost 5 bases and J lost 3, with 22 bases in between. Germline V CDR1 and CDR2: SGHNT, YENEEA. This CDR3 region has 17 residues.

This clonotype was detected ten times or more. V is TRBV19 and J is TRBJ1-1; no firm D call. V dropped 2 bases and J dropped 5 bases, with 9 bases sitting between them. The CDR3 loop spans 13 amino acids. The germline CDR1 and CDR2 sequences are LNHDA and SQIVND (reference sequence). The CDR3 reads CASSIRARTEAFF. CDR3 DNA: TGTGCCAGTAGTATAAGGGCGCGTACTGAAGCTTTCTTT.

This chain joins TRBV29-1 and TRBJ2-5; TRBD2 matches 8 bases. The germline gives CDR1 SQVTM, CDR2 ANQGSEA. With V trimmed by 7 bases and J by 4 bases, 11 bases remained unmatched. There are 14 residues in the CDR3. CDR3 DNA: TGCAGCGGGGGGGCACTAGCGGTGGGAGAGACCCAGTACTTC. Translation: CSGGALAVGETQYF.

This chain connects TRBV6-6 to TRBJ1-1, with 11 bases that match TRBD1. Per germline, CDR1 MNHNY and CDR2 SVGAGI (reference sequence). CDR3 length: 15 amino acids. Trimming at V came to 6 bases and at J to 6 bases, leaving 9 bases not matched to a gene. For the CDR3, the DNA is TGTGCCAGCAGAACGGACAGGGGGCTTTCAGCTGAAGCTTTCTTT. Its translation is CASRTDRGLSAEAFF.

At least ten counts were recorded for this clonotype. The chain employs TRBV7-3 and TRBJ2-3; TRBD2 agrees at 8 bases. The CDR3 has 20 amino acids. The germline V gene has CDR1 SGHTA and CDR2 FQGTGA. Trimming took 0 bases from V and 3 from J; bases not matched to a gene: 17. CDR3 residues: CASSLTSSGGPSLRTDTQYF. CDR3 DNA sequence: TGTGCCAGCAGCTTAACGTCCAGCGGGGGACCCTCCTTGCGGACAGATACGCAGTATTTT.

This clonotype was counted many times. The rearrangement links TRBV7-3 to TRBJ2-1; the match to TRBD2 covers 7 bases. This CDR3 spans 15 amino acids. Germline values: CDR1 SGHTA, CDR2 FQGTGA. The junction had 13 bases not matched to a gene; V was cut back by 5 bases and J by 9 bases. In DNA form, the CDR3 reads TGTGCCAGCAGCCCAGCCGGGGGGTCGCTTGGTGAGCAGTTCTTC. Translating it yields CASSPAGGSLGEQFF.

Only one count was recorded for this clonotype. This rearrangement joins TRBV29-1 to TRBJ2-1; D could derive from TRBD1 or TRBD2 (5 bases each). V lost 4 bases and J lost 5, with 18 bases in between. Germline CDR1 is SQVTM and CDR2 is ANQGSEA. The CDR3 is made up of 15 amino acids. CDR3 nucleotide sequence: TGCAGCGTTGGTTCTTCGGCGCTGGGGGACAATGAGCAGTTCTTC. Protein product: CSVGSSALGDNEQFF.

This clonotype was seen a few times. V and J are TRBV6-4 and TRBJ2-1; 9 nucleotides line up with TRBD1. The CDR3 is made up of 16 amino acids. V gave up 4 bases and J gave up 8 bases; unmatched junction bases: 12. In germline, CDR1 is MRHNA, CDR2 SNTAGT. CDR3 amino acids: CASSARDRAYKDEQFF. The CDR3 DNA is TGTGCCAGCAGTGCCAGGGACAGGGCCTACAAAGATGAGCAGTTCTTC.

This clonotype was counted ten times or more. J is TRBJ1-5 and V is TRBV19; no definite D call. The CDR3 has 15 residues. The V end lost 3 bases, the J end lost 1 base, and 10 bases lay between the germline ends. Germline V gene sequence: CDR1 LNHDA, CDR2 SQIVND (reference sequence). CDR3 nucleotides: TGTGCCAGTAGTATGTACGGGAGCAGCAATCAGCCCCAGCATTTT. This encodes CASSMYGSSNQPQHF.

The table lists this clonotype with many counts. The J gene is TRBJ1-1, the V gene TRBV19; D is undetermined. This CDR3 has 13 amino acids. Germline-derived CDR1 and CDR2 are LNHDA and SQIVND (reference sequence). V lost 6 bases and J 1 base, leaving 9 bases between the germline ends. Here the CDR3 DNA reads TGTGCCAGTAGAGCTGGCAGGAACACTGAAGCTTTCTTT. This encodes CASRAGRNTEAFF.

Many counts were recorded for this clonotype. The rearrangement links TRBV5-1 to TRBJ2-1; D might be TRBD1 (6 bases). The CDR3 contains 12 residues. Trimming took off 4 bases at V and 7 bases at J, with 9 bases between the two ends. Germline V CDR1 and CDR2: SGHRS, YFSETQ. CDR3 region: CASSPTGNEQFF. DNA of the CDR3: TGCGCCAGCAGCCCCACAGGGAATGAGCAGTTCTTC.

The table lists this clonotype with many counts. The V call is TRBV18, the J call TRBJ2-7; D may be TRBD2 (5 bases). This CDR3 spans 12 amino acids. V was cut by 2 bases and J by 5 bases, with 7 bases left in between. In germline, CDR1 is KGHSH, CDR2 LQKENI. DNA of the CDR3: TGTGCCAGCTCACCAGGAGGCGACGAGCAGTACTTC. The encoded protein is CASSPGGDEQYF.

This clonotype has at least ten counts. The rearrangement joins TRBV4-2 to TRBJ2-7; the D is unclear. From germline, CDR1 is LGHNA and CDR2 YNFKEQ. Trimming left V 1 base short and J 2 bases short, with 6 bases between. This CDR3 region has 13 residues. As DNA, the CDR3 is TGTGCCAGCAGCCAAGGTGACGCCTACGAGCAGTACTTC. Protein sequence: CASSQGDAYEQYF.

The chain has TRBV29-1 and TRBJ1-1; D may be TRBD1 (6 bases). V gave up 6 bases and J gave up 4 bases, with 15 bases separating them. The CDR3 loop spans 13 amino acids. Germline CDR1 and CDR2: SQVTM and ANQGSEA. The CDR3 sequence is CSVANRVGTEAFF. The CDR3 region has the DNA TGCAGCGTAGCGAACAGGGTCGGCACTGAAGCTTTCTTT.

This clonotype has ten or more counts. The gene calls are TRBV19 and TRBJ2-4; D is ambiguous. The V end was cut by 5 bases, the J end by 0 bases, with 14 bases between. The germline CDR1 and CDR2 sequences are LNHDA and SQIVND (reference sequence). The CDR3 sequence is 16 residues long. The CDR3 region has the DNA TGTGCCAGTAGTGCGGATCTGGGCTTAGCCAAAAACATTCAGTACTTC. This translates into CASSADLGLAKNIQYF.

This clonotype was counted at least ten times. V usage is TRBV6-2 or TRBV6-3 and J usage is TRBJ2-1; D unresolved. The germline V gene encodes CDR1 MNHEY and CDR2 SVGEGT. This CDR3 has 16 residues. Between the trimmed V and J ends, which lost 4 bases and 1 base, there was a span of 14 bases. CDR3 nucleotide sequence: TGTGCCAGCAGTTTACCCTTTCTCGAGTCCTACAATGAGCAGTTCTTC. It encodes CASSLPFLESYNEQFF.

At least ten counts were recorded for this clonotype. This chain connects TRBV7-2 to TRBJ2-5; maybe TRBD1 (5 bases). Germline V gene sequence: CDR1 SGHTA, CDR2 FQGNSA. Trimming took off 1 base at V and 5 bases at J, with 8 bases between the two ends. This CDR3 is 13 amino acids long. Here the CDR3 DNA reads TGTGCCAGCAGCTTAGGCAGGGATGAGACCCAGTACTTC. Translation: CASSLGRDETQYF.

This clonotype was counted many times. CDR3 DNA sequence: TGTGCCAGCAGTGCGACAGGGGGCTCGGGCACTGAAGCTTTCTTT. Its translation is CASSATGGSGTEAFF. This chain uses TRBV28 with TRBJ1-1; 10 bases align to TRBD1. This CDR3 is built from 15 residues. V lost 5 bases and J lost 4; bases outside the gene matches: 7. Germline V CDR1 and CDR2: MDHEN, SYDVKM.

This clonotype was observed at least ten times. The chain carries TRBV7-3 and TRBJ2-5; 7 bases map to TRBD2. Germline values: CDR1 SGHTA, CDR2 FQGTGA. Losses at the gene ends were 2 bases for V and 5 bases for J; bases not matched to a gene: 8. The CDR3 contains 15 residues. The CDR3 loop reads CASSLGGGESETQYF. The CDR3 DNA sequence: TGTGCCAGCAGCTTAGGGGGGGGGGAAAGCGAGACCCAGTACTTC.

This clonotype was recorded many times. The chain is built from TRBV7-6 and TRBJ1-2; maybe TRBD1 (6 bases). Trimming left V 4 bases short and J 5 bases short, with 11 bases between. Looked up from germline, CDR1 is SGHVS and CDR2 is FNYEAQ. The CDR3 is made up of 13 amino acids. The CDR3 reads CASSYHQGYGYTF. In nucleotides, the CDR3 is TGTGCCAGCAGCTACCACCAGGGGTATGGCTACACCTTC.

As for this clonotype: Possible read error: a much larger clone is one base away. This chain joins TRBV6-6 and TRBJ2-1; D is tentatively TRBD1 or TRBD2 (5 bases each). Trimming took 1 base from V and 4 from J, leaving 17 bases between them. CDR1 MNHNY and CDR2 SVGAGI come from the germline V gene (reference sequence). This CDR3 contains 17 residues. CDR3 protein: CASSYWGRIGVYNEQFF. In nucleotides, the CDR3 is TGTGCCAGCAGTTACTGGGGGAGAATCGGGGTATACAATGAGCAGTTCTTC.

This clonotype was observed many times. The chain couples TRBV12-3 or TRBV12-4 to TRBJ2-1; D may be TRBD1 (5 bases). This CDR3 has 14 amino acids. V lost 8 bases, J lost 4 bases, and 15 bases lay in between. DNA of the CDR3: TGTGCCAGCCTACAAGGGGCAGGGTACAATGAGCAGTTCTTC. Translation: CASLQGAGYNEQFF.

This clonotype has a count of ten or more. This chain uses TRBV29-1 with TRBJ2-7; no clear D. The germline V gene encodes CDR1 SQVTM and CDR2 ANQGSEA. Trimming cost V 2 bases and J 2 bases, with 10 bases left between them. The length of the CDR3 is 13 residues. In DNA, the CDR3 is TGCAGCGTTGAAAACCCCAGCGCCTACGAGCAGTACTTC. Its protein is CSVENPSAYEQYF.

This clonotype was seen ten or more times. The chain links TRBV7-9 to TRBJ2-6; 9 bases fit TRBD2. Unmatched junction bases numbered 11, after V lost 5 bases and J lost 0 bases. Germline V gene sequence: CDR1 SEHNR, CDR2 FQNEAQ (reference sequence). The CDR3 sequence is 19 residues long. CDR3 residues: CASSPHLAGAHSGANVLTF. In nucleotides, the CDR3 is TGTGCCAGCAGCCCTCACTTAGCGGGAGCCCACTCTGGGGCCAACGTCCTGACTTTC.

This clonotype was seen repeatedly, ten times or more. The V gene is TRBV11-3, the J gene TRBJ2-1, with D tentatively TRBD1 (5 bases). This CDR3 region has 13 residues. V was cut by 5 bases and J by 8 bases, with 13 bases left in between. The germline V gene encodes CDR1 SGHNT and CDR2 YENEEA. The CDR3 coding sequence is TGTGCCAGCAGCCGAAGGGGTACGGATGAGCAGTTCTTC. Its protein product is CASSRRGTDEQFF.

This clonotype was found many times. The chain uses TRBV7-2 and TRBJ2-5; D is unresolved. There are 14 residues in the CDR3. V was cut by 1 base and J by 7 bases, with 13 bases left in between. Germline loops: CDR1 SGHTA, CDR2 FQGNSA. The CDR3 DNA follows: TGTGCCAGCAGCTTAGTTGTTACCCGTGGGACCCAGTACTTC. Amino acid sequence: CASSLVVTRGTQYF. Variable domain in full (rest from reference TRBV7-2 and TRBJ2-5): GAGVSQSPSNKVTEKGKDVELRCDPISGHTALYWYRQSLGQGLEFLIYFQGNSAPDKSGLPSDRFSAERTGGSVSTLTIQRTQQEDSAVYLCASSLVVTRGTQYFGPGTRLLVL.

This clonotype has a count of ten or more. This chain connects TRBV18 to TRBJ1-6; the D is unclear. Germline lookup yields CDR1 KGHSH and CDR2 LQKENI. The CDR3 extends over 15 amino acids. V was cut by 2 bases and J by 10 bases, with 15 bases left in between. The CDR3 DNA reads TGTGCCAGCTCACCATCGGGAGGGTATCAGTCACCCCTCCACTTT. Translation gives CASSPSGGYQSPLHF.

The rearrangement uses TRBV29-1 and TRBJ1-1, with 7 bases aligning to TRBD1. The CDR3 sequence is 15 residues long. With 6 bases clipped from V and 1 base from J, the junction kept 11 bases outside the gene matches. Germline CDR1 is SQVTM and CDR2 is ANQGSEA. The CDR3 spells CSVAARGIGNTEAFF. The CDR3 coding sequence is TGCAGCGTAGCGGCCAGGGGGATAGGGAACACTGAAGCTTTCTTT.

This clonotype was detected many times. V gene TRBV15 combines with J gene TRBJ2-1; D gene unclear. Between the trimmed V and J ends, which lost 0 bases and 6 bases, there was a span of 18 bases. The CDR3 totals 17 residues. Germline assignment: CDR1 LNHNV and CDR2 YYDKDF (reference sequence). The CDR3 protein is CATSRDIGIPKGNEQFF. CDR3 bases: TGTGCCACCAGCAGAGATATAGGGATCCCGAAAGGCAATGAGCAGTTCTTC.